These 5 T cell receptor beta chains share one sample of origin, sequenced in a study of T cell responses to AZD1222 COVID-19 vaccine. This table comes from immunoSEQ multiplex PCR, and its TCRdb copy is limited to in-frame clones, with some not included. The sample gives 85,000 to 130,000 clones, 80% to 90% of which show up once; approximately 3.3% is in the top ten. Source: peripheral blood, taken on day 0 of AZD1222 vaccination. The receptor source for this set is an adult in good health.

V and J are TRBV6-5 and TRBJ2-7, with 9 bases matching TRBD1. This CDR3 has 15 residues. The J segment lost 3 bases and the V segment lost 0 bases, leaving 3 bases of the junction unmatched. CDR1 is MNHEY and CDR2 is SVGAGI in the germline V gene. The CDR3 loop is CASSYSDRGNYEQYF. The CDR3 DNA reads TGTGCCAGCAGTTACTCAGACAGGGGGAACTACGAGCAGTACTTC.

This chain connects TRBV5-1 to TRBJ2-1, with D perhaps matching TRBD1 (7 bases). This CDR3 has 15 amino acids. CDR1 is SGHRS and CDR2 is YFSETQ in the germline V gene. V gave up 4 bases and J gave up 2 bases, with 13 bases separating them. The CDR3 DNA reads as TGCGCCAGCAGCGACAGCAGGGGGGCCTACAATGAGCAGTTCTTC. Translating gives CASSDSRGAYNEQFF.

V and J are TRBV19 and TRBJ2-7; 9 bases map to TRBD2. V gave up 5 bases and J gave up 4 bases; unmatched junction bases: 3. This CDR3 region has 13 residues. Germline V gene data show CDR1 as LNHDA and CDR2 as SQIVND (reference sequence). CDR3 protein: CASSGGRAYEQYF. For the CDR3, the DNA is TGTGCCAGTAGTGGCGGGAGGGCGTACGAGCAGTACTTC. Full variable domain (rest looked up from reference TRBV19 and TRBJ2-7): DGGITQSPKYLFRKEGQNVTLSCEQNLNHDAMYWYRQDPGQGLRLIYYSQIVNDFQKGDIAEGYSVSREKKESFPLTVTSAQKNPTAFYLCASSGGRAYEQYFGPGTRLTVT.

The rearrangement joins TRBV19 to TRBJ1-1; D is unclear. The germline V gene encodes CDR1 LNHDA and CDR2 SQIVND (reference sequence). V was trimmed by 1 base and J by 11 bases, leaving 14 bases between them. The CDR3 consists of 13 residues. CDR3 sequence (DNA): TGTGCCAGTAGTATAGGCGAGATCTCAGAGGCTTTCTTT. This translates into CASSIGEISEAFF.

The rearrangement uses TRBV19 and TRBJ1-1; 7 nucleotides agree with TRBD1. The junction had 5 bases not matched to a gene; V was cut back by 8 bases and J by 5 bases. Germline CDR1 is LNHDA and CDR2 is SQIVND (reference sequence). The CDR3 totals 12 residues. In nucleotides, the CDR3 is TGTGCCAGTGGATACAGGGGTACTGAAGCTTTCTTT. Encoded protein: CASGYRGTEAFF.